The clone carrying this T cell receptor (beta chain) showed up many times. Amplification yielded TCR beta CDR3 regions, with RNA transcripts as the source. HTBI primers were the set used in a first-round RT-PCR of the TCR CDR3. TCRdb ran MiXCR on the multiplex PCR reads and lists one entry per CDR3 protein. This table holds about 340,000 distinct CDR3 sequences, approximately 22% found once. The germline V gene encodes CDR1 SNHLY and CDR2 FYNNEI. The ends were cut back, 6 bases at V and 7 bases at J, with 15 bases in the middle. This CDR3 is 14 amino acids long. This sample was included in a study of T cells in Graves' hyperthyroidism and ophthalmopathy.

The chain has TRBV2 and TRBJ1-4, with D perhaps matching TRBD1 (5 bases). This sequence was found in a woman aged 45 to 65 with Graves' hyperthyroidism. The material sequenced was blood. CDR3 protein: CASRGIGAAEKLFF. In nucleotides, the CDR3 is TGTGCCAGCAGGGGGATTGGGGCGGCTGAAAAACTGTTTTTT.